This T cell receptor beta chain was identified in a study of human T cells and chemical hapten exposure. Study-wide context: The study sensitized with 2% DPC on a roughly 2 cm by roughly 2 cm patch of upper inner arm skin. General study results and limits: DPC sensitization did not alter TCRs above 1 in 1000 frequency.

Specified time point: patch test 2, 6 weeks after DPC sensitization. Indicated treatment: therapeutic diphenylcyclopropenone sensitization with weekly scalp DPC. This clonotype was seen a few times. The antigen remains unidentified. TCRdb itself ran the RACE reads through MiXCR, one entry per CDR3 protein. The sample carries 90,000 to 110,000 distinct CDR3 sequences, approximately 8.8% recorded once. The sample was whole blood, taken in connection with sensitization to the hapten diphenylcyclopropenone (DPC). The sequence came from a woman aged 40 to 50 with alopecia areata. Some clones in this sample may be carry-over from other donors' samples.

The CDR3 sequence: CAMESGTAPYEQYF. CDR3 sequence (DNA): TGCGCCATGGAATCGGGGACTGCCCCCTACGAGCAGTACTTC. The J gene is TRBJ2-7, the V gene TRBV5-1; tentative D call: TRBD2 (6 bases). The V gene's germline CDR1 is SGHRS and CDR2 YFSETQ. The ends were cut back, 9 bases at V and 2 bases at J, with 18 bases in the middle. This CDR3 has 14 residues.